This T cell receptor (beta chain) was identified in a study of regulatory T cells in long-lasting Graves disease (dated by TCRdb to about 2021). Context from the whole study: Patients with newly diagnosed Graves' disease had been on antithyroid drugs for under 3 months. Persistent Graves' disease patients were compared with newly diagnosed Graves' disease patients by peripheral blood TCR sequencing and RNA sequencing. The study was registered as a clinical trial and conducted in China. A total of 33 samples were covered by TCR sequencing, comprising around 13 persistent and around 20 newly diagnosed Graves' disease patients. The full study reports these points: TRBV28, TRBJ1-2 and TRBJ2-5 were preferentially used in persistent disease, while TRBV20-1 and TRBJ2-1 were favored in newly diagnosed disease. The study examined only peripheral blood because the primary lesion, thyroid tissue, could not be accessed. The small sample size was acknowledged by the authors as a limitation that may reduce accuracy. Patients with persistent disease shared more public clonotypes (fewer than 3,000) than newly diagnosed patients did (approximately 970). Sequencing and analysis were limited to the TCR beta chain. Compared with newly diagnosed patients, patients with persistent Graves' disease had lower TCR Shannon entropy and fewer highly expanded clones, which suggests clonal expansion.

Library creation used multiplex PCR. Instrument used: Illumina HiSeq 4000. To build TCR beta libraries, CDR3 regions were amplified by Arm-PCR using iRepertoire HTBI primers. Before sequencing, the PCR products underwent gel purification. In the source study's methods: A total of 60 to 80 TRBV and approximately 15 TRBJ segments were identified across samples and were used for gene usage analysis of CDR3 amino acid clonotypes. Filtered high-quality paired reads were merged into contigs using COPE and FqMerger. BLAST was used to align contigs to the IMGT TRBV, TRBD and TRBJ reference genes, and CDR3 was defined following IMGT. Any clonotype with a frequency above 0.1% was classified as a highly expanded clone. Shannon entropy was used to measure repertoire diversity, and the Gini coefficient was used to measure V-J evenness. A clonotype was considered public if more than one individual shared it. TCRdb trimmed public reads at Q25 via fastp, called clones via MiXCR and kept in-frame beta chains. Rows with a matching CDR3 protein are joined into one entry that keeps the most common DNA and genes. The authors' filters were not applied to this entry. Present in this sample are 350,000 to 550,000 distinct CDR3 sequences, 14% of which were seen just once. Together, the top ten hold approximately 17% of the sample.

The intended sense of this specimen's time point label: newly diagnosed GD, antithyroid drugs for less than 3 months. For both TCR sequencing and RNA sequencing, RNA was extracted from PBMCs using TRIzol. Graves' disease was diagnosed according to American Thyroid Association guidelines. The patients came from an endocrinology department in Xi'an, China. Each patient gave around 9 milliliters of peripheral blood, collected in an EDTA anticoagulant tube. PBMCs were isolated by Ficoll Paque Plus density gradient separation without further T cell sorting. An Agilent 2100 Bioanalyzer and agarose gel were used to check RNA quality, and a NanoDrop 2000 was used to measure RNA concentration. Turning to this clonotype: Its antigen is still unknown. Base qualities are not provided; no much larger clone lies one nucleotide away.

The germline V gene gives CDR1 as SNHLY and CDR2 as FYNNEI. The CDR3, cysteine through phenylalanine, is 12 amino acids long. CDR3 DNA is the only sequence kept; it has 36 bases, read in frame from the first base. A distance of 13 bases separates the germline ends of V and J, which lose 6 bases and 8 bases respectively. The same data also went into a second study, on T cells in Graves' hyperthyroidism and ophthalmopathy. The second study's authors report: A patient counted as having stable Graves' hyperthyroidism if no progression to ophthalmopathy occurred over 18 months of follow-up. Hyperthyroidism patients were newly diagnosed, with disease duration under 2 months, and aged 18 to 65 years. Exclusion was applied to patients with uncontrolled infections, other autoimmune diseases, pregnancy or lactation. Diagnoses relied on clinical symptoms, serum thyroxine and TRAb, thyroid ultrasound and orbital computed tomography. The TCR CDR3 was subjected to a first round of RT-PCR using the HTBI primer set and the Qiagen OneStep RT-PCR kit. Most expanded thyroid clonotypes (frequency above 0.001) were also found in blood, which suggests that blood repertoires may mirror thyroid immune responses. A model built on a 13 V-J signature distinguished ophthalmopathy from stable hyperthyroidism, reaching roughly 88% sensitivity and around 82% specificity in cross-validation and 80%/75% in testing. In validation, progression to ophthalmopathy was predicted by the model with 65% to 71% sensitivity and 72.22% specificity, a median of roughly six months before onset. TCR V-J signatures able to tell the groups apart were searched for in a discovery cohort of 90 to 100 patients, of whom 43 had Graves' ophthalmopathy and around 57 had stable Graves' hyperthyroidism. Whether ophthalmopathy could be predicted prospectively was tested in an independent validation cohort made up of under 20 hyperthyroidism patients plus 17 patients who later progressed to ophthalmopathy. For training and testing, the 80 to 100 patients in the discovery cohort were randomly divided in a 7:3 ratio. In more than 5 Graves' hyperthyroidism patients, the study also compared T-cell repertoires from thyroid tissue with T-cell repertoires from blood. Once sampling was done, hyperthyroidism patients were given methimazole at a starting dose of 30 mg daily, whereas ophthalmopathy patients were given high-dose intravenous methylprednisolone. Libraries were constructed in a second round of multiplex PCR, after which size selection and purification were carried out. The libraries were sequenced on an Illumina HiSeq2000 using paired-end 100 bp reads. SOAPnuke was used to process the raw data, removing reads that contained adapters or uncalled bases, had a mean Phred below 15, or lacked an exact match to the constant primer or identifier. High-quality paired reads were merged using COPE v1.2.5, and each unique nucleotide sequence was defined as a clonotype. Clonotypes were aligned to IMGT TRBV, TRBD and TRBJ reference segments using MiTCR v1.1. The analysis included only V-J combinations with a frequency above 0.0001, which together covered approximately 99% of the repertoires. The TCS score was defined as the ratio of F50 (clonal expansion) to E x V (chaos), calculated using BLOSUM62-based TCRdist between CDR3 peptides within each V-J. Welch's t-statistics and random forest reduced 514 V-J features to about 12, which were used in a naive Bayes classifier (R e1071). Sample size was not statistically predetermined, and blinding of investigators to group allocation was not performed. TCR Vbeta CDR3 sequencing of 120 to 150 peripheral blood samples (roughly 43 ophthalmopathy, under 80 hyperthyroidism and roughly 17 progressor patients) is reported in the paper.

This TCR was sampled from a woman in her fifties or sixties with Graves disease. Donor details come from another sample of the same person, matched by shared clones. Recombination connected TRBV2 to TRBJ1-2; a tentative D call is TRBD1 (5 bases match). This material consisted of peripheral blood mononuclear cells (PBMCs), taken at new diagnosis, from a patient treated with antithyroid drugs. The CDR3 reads CASSRLGGGYTF. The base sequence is TGTGCCAGCAGCCGACTCGGGGGGGGCTACACCTTC.